The clone carrying this T cell receptor (beta chain) was seen just once. This sample is part of a study of CD8+CD57+ T cells in acquired aplastic anemia. Genomic DNA templated the TCR beta VDJ and CDR3 profiling. TCRdb re-analysed the reads in MiXCR, keeping a single row per CDR3 protein. The profile covers about 110,000 distinct CDR3 sequences, with under 60% appearing a single time and roughly 30% taken by the ten largest. The germline CDR1 and CDR2 sequences are KGHDR and SFDVKD. The V end lost 4 bases, the J end lost 8 bases, and 10 bases lay between the germline ends. The CDR3 is made up of 12 amino acids.

The chain is built from TRBV24-1 and TRBJ1-2; D perhaps matches TRBD1 (5 bases). Sequencing was done on a sample of sorted CD4+, CD8+, or CD8+CD57+ T cells (not recorded which) from PBMCs. This receptor was identified in a human donor in good health, serving as a control. The CDR3 is CATSESGKGYTF. CDR3 nucleotide sequence: TGTGCCACCAGTGAATCAGGGAAGGGCTACACCTTC.